These 30 T cell receptor beta chains originate from one sample sequenced in a study of blood T cell repertoires in COVID-19. Generated by immunoSEQ multiplex PCR, the TCRdb table keeps only in-frame clones and is missing some. The sample has about 110,000 clones, 80% to 90% seen once; the top ten hold roughly 2.5%. Sequenced sample: peripheral blood. These receptors were collected from a human donor in a cohort sampled during active COVID-19.

The genes are TRBV28 and TRBJ1-1; D is perhaps TRBD1 (6 bases). Germline V gene data show CDR1 as MDHEN and CDR2 as SYDVKM. Trimming took off 8 bases at V and 4 bases at J, with 14 bases between the two ends. CDR3 length: 13 amino acids. The CDR3 sequence: CASGWTERTEAFF. The DNA for the CDR3 is TGTGCCAGCGGTTGGACAGAACGCACTGAAGCTTTCTTT.

This sequence joins TRBV4-1 and TRBJ2-7, with TRBD1 as a possible D gene (8 bases). The CDR3 length is 17 residues. Germline CDR1 is MGHRA and CDR2 is YSYEKL. V dropped 0 bases and J dropped 2 bases, with 17 bases sitting between them. The CDR3 bases are TGCGCCAGCAGCCAAGATGGGGGGGGGACAGGAACCTACGAGCAGTACTTC. The encoded protein is CASSQDGGGTGTYEQYF.

The chain employs TRBV14 and TRBJ1-1; D is unresolved. Trimming shortened V by 4 bases and J by 5 bases, and 8 bases separated the two germline ends. Germline V gives CDR1 SGHDN, CDR2 FVKESK. This CDR3 is 12 amino acids long. The CDR3 region is CASSRPGTEAFF. The CDR3 bases are TGTGCCAGCAGCCGACCGGGAACTGAAGCTTTCTTT.

V usage is TRBV19 and J usage is TRBJ1-1; a possible D gene is TRBD1 (5 bases). Trimming pared 6 bases from V and 0 bases from J, leaving 14 bases between. Germline V lookup: CDR1 LNHDA, CDR2 SQIVND (reference sequence). This CDR3 has 15 amino acids. The CDR3 nucleotides read TGTGCCAGTAGCCCATGGGAGGGGTTGAACACTGAAGCTTTCTTT. Its protein product is CASSPWEGLNTEAFF.

CDR3 coding DNA: TGTGCCAGTAGCCCTCTTAGGGGTAGCACAGATACGCAGTATTTT. Its translation: CASSPLRGSTDTQYF. This rearrangement joins TRBV19 to TRBJ2-3; the D gene is possibly TRBD1 (5 bases). The CDR3 runs 15 residues. Germline CDR1 reads LNHDA; CDR2 reads SQIVND (reference sequence). Trimming stripped 6 bases from V and 0 bases from J, with 13 bases between.

The chain uses TRBV5-1 and TRBJ2-1, with 13 bases fitting TRBD2. V lost 4 bases, J lost 8 bases, and 6 bases stayed unmatched. CDR1 and CDR2 (germline): SGHRS, YFSETQ. This CDR3 has 15 residues. CDR3 residues: CASSRTSGGVDEQFF. The CDR3, as DNA: TGCGCCAGCAGCCGGACTAGCGGGGGCGTTGATGAGCAGTTCTTC. Filled out from reference TRBV5-1 and TRBJ2-1, the complete variable domain reads KAGVTQTPRYLIKTRGQQVTLSCSPISGHRSVSWYQQTPGQGLQFLFEYFSETQRNKGNFPGRFSGRQFSNSRSEMNVSTLELGDSALYLCASSRTSGGVDEQFFGPGTRLTVL.

The chain uses TRBV4-1 and TRBJ2-1; 10 nucleotides align to TRBD2. Per the germline V gene, CDR1 is MGHRA and CDR2 is YSYEKL. V lost 5 bases, J lost 8 bases, and 12 bases stayed unmatched. The CDR3 has 16 amino acids. This CDR3 reads CASSELAGPSGDEQFF. The CDR3 bases are TGCGCCAGCAGCGAACTAGCGGGACCTTCGGGAGATGAGCAGTTCTTC.

The J gene is TRBJ2-5, the V gene TRBV29-1; 15 bases are shared with TRBD2. The CDR3 has 17 residues. J lost 5 bases, V lost 3 bases, and 10 bases had no gene match. Germline V gene lookup returns CDR1 SQVTM and CDR2 ANQGSEA. As DNA, the CDR3 is TGCAGCGTTGACCATGGACTAGCGGGAGGGCCCTGGGAGACCCAGTACTTC. As protein: CSVDHGLAGGPWETQYF. Looking up the rest from reference TRBV29-1 and TRBJ2-5 gives the full variable domain: SAVISQKPSRDICQRGTSLTIQCQVDSQVTMMFWYRQQPGQSLTLIATANQGSEATYESGFVIDKFPISRPNLTFSTLTVSNMSPEDSSIYLCSVDHGLAGGPWETQYFGPGTRLLVL.

The CDR3 DNA reads TGTGCCAGCAGTTTATCTGCCGGGACAGGGTTCCAGCCCCAGCATTTT. This encodes CASSLSAGTGFQPQHF. The chain couples TRBV27 to TRBJ1-5; 9 bases fit TRBD1. Per germline, CDR1 MNHEY and CDR2 SMNVEV (reference sequence). V was clipped by 0 bases and J by 7 bases; unmatched bases: 7. The CDR3 contains 16 residues.

The chain couples TRBV10-1 to TRBJ2-1; D perhaps matches TRBD2 (5 bases). The CDR3 runs to 14 residues. Per germline, CDR1 WNHNN and CDR2 SYGVQD (reference sequence). V was pared by 2 bases and J by 10 bases, with 15 bases between. The CDR3 loop reads CASSERERAYEQFF. In DNA, the CDR3 is TGCGCCAGCAGTGAGCGGGAAAGGGCCTACGAGCAGTTCTTC.

The genes are TRBV2 and TRBJ1-5; unclear D gene. Germline-derived CDR1 and CDR2 are SNHLY and FYNNEI. The CDR3 covers 15 residues. Trimming left V 4 bases short and J 1 base short, with 11 bases between. The CDR3 is CASSARGNSNQPQHF. In nucleotides, the CDR3 is TGTGCCAGCAGTGCACGAGGGAACAGCAATCAGCCCCAGCATTTT.

V usage is TRBV24-1 and J usage is TRBJ1-1; D may be TRBD1 (6 bases). Germline loops: CDR1 KGHDR, CDR2 SFDVKD. The germline V and J ends were trimmed by 4 bases and 7 bases, with 9 bases remaining between them. The CDR3 is 12 amino acids. The CDR3 DNA is TGTGCCACCAGTGACAGGACAGTTGAAGCTTTCTTT. Amino acid sequence: CATSDRTVEAFF.

The rearrangement joins TRBV27 to TRBJ2-7; 10 positions match TRBD1. The CDR3 spans 14 residues. Germline assignment: CDR1 MNHEY and CDR2 SMNVEV (reference sequence). The V segment lost 6 bases and the J segment 7 bases; nucleotides outside the gene matches: 9. The CDR3 here is CASRPGQGLGEQYF. The CDR3 nucleotides are TGTGCCAGCAGGCCGGGACAGGGGTTAGGTGAGCAGTACTTC.

The J gene is TRBJ1-5, the V gene TRBV5-6; D gene unclear. Trimming took off 0 bases at V and 0 bases at J, with 10 bases between the two ends. Germline V gene lookup returns CDR1 SGHDT and CDR2 YYEEEE. The CDR3 consists of 16 residues. CDR3 loop: CASSLGGPYSNQPQHF. As DNA, the CDR3 is TGTGCCAGCAGCTTGGGCGGTCCCTATAGCAATCAGCCCCAGCATTTT.

This chain's CDR3 is CASRKGVYSNQPQHF. CDR3 in DNA: TGTGCCAGCAGAAAAGGGGTGTATAGCAATCAGCCCCAGCATTTT. This rearrangement joins TRBV6-1 to TRBJ1-5, with D maybe TRBD1 (5 bases). Germline V CDR1 and CDR2: MNHNS, SASEGT. The CDR3 sequence is 15 residues long. The V gene lost 6 bases and the J gene lost 0 bases, with 12 bases spanning the gap.

The chain is built from TRBV18 and TRBJ1-6; 7 bases map to TRBD1. V shed 4 bases, J shed 13 bases, and the junction held 7 bases outside the gene matches. The CDR3 is 13 residues long. The germline CDR1 and CDR2 sequences are KGHSH and LQKENI. Here the CDR3 DNA reads TGTGCCAGCTCACTAGGGACAGAGCTCCCCCTCCACTTT. Translating gives CASSLGTELPLHF.

V usage is TRBV5-1 and J usage is TRBJ1-1, with TRBD1 matching over 7 bases. CDR3 length: 13 residues. The V and J ends lost 4 bases and 8 bases, in that order; junction bases with no gene match: 8. Germline CDR1 and CDR2: SGHRS and YFSETQ. In DNA, the CDR3 is TGCGCCAGCAGCGCCCGGACAGGTAGGGAAGCTTTCTTT. Translating it yields CASSARTGREAFF. The full variable domain, rest sourced from reference TRBV5-1 and TRBJ1-1, is KAGVTQTPRYLIKTRGQQVTLSCSPISGHRSVSWYQQTPGQGLQFLFEYFSETQRNKGNFPGRFSGRQFSNSRSEMNVSTLELGDSALYLCASSARTGREAFFGQGTRLTVV.

This clone was recorded once. The J gene is TRBJ1-5, the V gene TRBV19, with a possible D match to TRBD1 (5 bases). The V gene lost 7 bases and the J gene lost 0 bases, with 22 bases spanning the gap. This CDR3 spans 18 amino acids. CDR1 LNHDA and CDR2 SQIVND come from the germline V gene (reference sequence). CDR3 DNA sequence: TGTGCCAGTACCCCCTTCGGGGGAGGGTTGGGTAGCAATCAGCCCCAGCATTTT. Protein: CASTPFGGGLGSNQPQHF.

The V gene is TRBV6-5, the J gene TRBJ1-4, with TRBD1 matching 7 bases. J gave up 6 bases and V 6 bases, and 4 bases lay outside the gene matches. The CDR3 consists of 13 residues. Germline CDR1 reads MNHEY; CDR2 reads SVGAGI. The CDR3 region is CASRDRVHEKLFF. The CDR3 coding sequence is TGTGCCAGCAGAGACAGGGTTCATGAAAAACTGTTTTTT.

In its sample, this clone was seen once. This chain links TRBV19 with TRBJ1-1, with TRBD1 as a possible D gene (5 bases). The ends were cut back, 3 bases at V and 1 base at J, with 12 bases in the middle. The length of the CDR3 is 15 residues. CDR1 is LNHDA, CDR2 SQIVND, per germline (reference sequence). This CDR3 reads CASSISGGTNTEAFF. Written as DNA, the CDR3 is TGTGCCAGTAGTATTTCAGGAGGGACGAACACTGAAGCTTTCTTT.

The chain links TRBV19 to TRBJ2-1; 7 nucleotides match TRBD2. CDR3 length: 14 residues. V shed 2 bases and J 3 bases; nucleotides not matched to a gene: 1. The germline V gene has CDR1 LNHDA and CDR2 SQIVND (reference sequence). The chain's CDR3 is CASSIQRDYNEQFF. The CDR3 DNA reads as TGTGCCAGTAGTATACAGCGGGACTACAATGAGCAGTTCTTC.

V and J are TRBV21-1 and TRBJ2-3; the D call of TRBD2 is as the table states it, not checked on the DNA. TRBV21-1 is noted as a pseudogene. CDR3 length equals 18 residues. The CDR3, as DNA: TGTGCCAGCAGCCACCACCGGAGGACGGGAGGACGCACAGATACGCAGTATTTT. It translates to CASSHHRRTGGRTDTQYF.

The gene calls are TRBV11-2 and TRBJ1-5, with D perhaps matching TRBD1 (5 bases). The CDR3 loop spans 16 amino acids. Germline assignment: CDR1 SGHAT and CDR2 FQNNGV. V was cut by 2 bases and J by 2 bases, with 13 bases left in between. CDR3 DNA sequence: TGTGCCAGCAGCTTAATAGCGGGGCAAGGCAATCAGCCCCAGCATTTT. Its protein is CASSLIAGQGNQPQHF.

The genes are TRBV11-2 and TRBJ2-1; 7 bases agree with TRBD2. Germline V gives CDR1 SGHAT, CDR2 FQNNGV. The CDR3 is 17 amino acids. Trimming removed 5 bases from V and 0 bases from J; junction bases left unmatched: 10. CDR3 sequence reads: CASSPRGGLSSYNEQFF. The DNA of the CDR3 is TGTGCCAGCAGCCCGAGGGGAGGGCTGAGCTCCTACAATGAGCAGTTCTTC.

This chain uses TRBV5-1 with TRBJ1-1; 11 bases map to TRBD1. With 4 bases clipped from V and 5 bases from J, the junction kept 10 bases outside the gene matches. CDR1 and CDR2 (germline): SGHRS, YFSETQ. The CDR3 totals 16 residues. The CDR3 region is CASSLGQGGLGTEAFF. As DNA, the CDR3 is TGCGCCAGCAGCCTGGGACAGGGGGGTTTGGGAACTGAAGCTTTCTTT.

The chain uses TRBV11-2 and TRBJ2-7; 10 bases are a match to TRBD1. This CDR3 region has 14 residues. V shed 5 bases, J shed 3 bases, and the junction held 4 bases outside the gene matches. CDR1 is SGHAT, CDR2 FQNNGV, per germline. The chain's CDR3 is CASSRGTGDYEQYF. The CDR3 DNA reads TGTGCCAGCAGCCGGGGGACAGGGGACTACGAGCAGTACTTC.

The chain uses TRBV6-5 and TRBJ1-1; unclear D gene. The germline V gene encodes CDR1 MNHEY and CDR2 SVGAGI. Trimming pared 4 bases from V and 0 bases from J, leaving 12 bases between. The CDR3 length is 15 residues. The CDR3 DNA sequence: TGTGCCAGCAGTTCGATGGGTACAGTGAACACTGAAGCTTTCTTT. Protein sequence: CASSSMGTVNTEAFF.

This chain joins TRBV27 and TRBJ2-2; D gene uncertain. CDR3 length equals 16 residues. The V end lost 6 bases, the J end lost 1 base, and 15 bases lay between the germline ends. Germline loops: CDR1 MNHEY, CDR2 SMNVEV (reference sequence). This chain's CDR3 is CASSPPERMNTGELFF. The CDR3 bases are TGTGCCAGCAGCCCCCCTGAGCGAATGAACACCGGGGAGCTGTTTTTT.

Turning to this clone: A read error may produce the germline difference seen at one junction end. The gene calls are TRBV6-5 and TRBJ2-1; D possibly corresponds to TRBD2 (5 bases). Looked up from germline, CDR1 is MNHEY and CDR2 is SVGAGI. CDR3 length equals 15 residues. The CDR3 loop reads CASSYLGGSYNEQFF. CDR3 DNA sequence: TGTGCCAGCAGCTACTTAGGAGGCTCCTACAATGAGCAGTTCTTC.

This chain uses TRBV2 with TRBJ1-5; D remains ambiguous. Germline CDR1 is SNHLY and CDR2 is FYNNEI. V dropped 6 bases and J dropped 0 bases, with 6 bases sitting between them. The CDR3 loop spans 13 amino acids. The CDR3 bases are TGTGCCAGCAGGCAGGATAGCAATCAGCCCCAGCATTTT. Translated: CASRQDSNQPQHF.